The TCR beta chain under discussion was sequenced for a study of T cell responses to AZD1222 COVID-19 vaccine. Study findings and constraints: Along spike, vaccine-associated CD4 TCRs were found throughout, with dominance at 160-218 and 743-854. Donors in the cohort were predominantly white British and more often female, and clonal diversity was possibly underestimated.

Profiling relied on immunoSEQ multiplex PCR, and the TCRdb table lists in-frame clones only, not all of them. This sample has about 110,000 clones, with 88% found just once. CDR1 SGHDN and CDR2 FVKESK come from the germline V gene. The ends were cut back, 3 bases at V and 3 bases at J, with 18 bases in the middle. CDR3 length equals 16 residues. About this clone: Its antigen is unknown.

V gene TRBV14 combines with J gene TRBJ2-7, with D possibly TRBD1 on 5 matching bases. The sequence came from an adult in good health. This specimen consisted of peripheral blood, obtained on day 0 of MenACWY control vaccination. CDR3 nucleotides: TGTGCCAGCAGCCACGGACACCCAGGGTTTGGCTACGAGCAGTACTTC. As protein: CASSHGHPGFGYEQYF.